Shown below are 31 T cell receptor beta chains from a single sample sequenced in a study of liver allograft versus peripheral blood T cells. Background on the study: Transplanted livers and recipients' peripheral blood had their T cell receptor repertoires compared.

One entry per CDR3 protein, called by TCRdb with MiXCR from the reads. The sample lists approximately 12,000 distinct CDR3 sequences, 20% to 25% seen once, with around 1.6% in the top ten. The receptor set was obtained from a human patient who had a liver transplant. A share of the T cells may be of graft donor origin.

This clonotype was counted between two and nine times. The rearrangement uses TRBV5-4 and TRBJ2-1; no firm D call. Germline V gene lookup returns CDR1 SGHNT and CDR2 YYREEE (reference sequence). CDR3 length equals 16 residues. V was shortened by 4 bases and J by 0 bases, with 14 bases between the two germline ends. CDR3 amino acids: CASSPLQSLSYNEQFF. The CDR3 DNA reads TGTGCCAGCAGCCCTTTACAAAGCCTCTCCTACAATGAGCAGTTCTTC.

This clonotype ranks as medium-sized. J is TRBJ2-1 and V is TRBV24-1; 9 positions agree with TRBD2. The J segment lost 6 bases and the V segment lost 4 bases, leaving 9 bases of the junction unmatched. CDR1 and CDR2 from the germline V gene are KGHDR and SFDVKD. There are 16 residues in the CDR3. As DNA, the CDR3 is TGTGCCACCAGTGAAGCCGGGACTAGCAGGGGCAATGAGCAGTTCTTC. Protein product: CATSEAGTSRGNEQFF.

This clonotype is labeled as medium-sized. This rearrangement joins TRBV6-5 to TRBJ1-2; 8 bases agree with TRBD1. Germline V gives CDR1 MNHEY, CDR2 SVGAGI. J lost 2 bases, V lost 7 bases, and 3 bases had no gene match. This CDR3 has 13 residues. CDR3 nucleotide sequence: TGTGCCAGCACCAGGGGGCCGAACTATGGCTACACCTTC. As protein: CASTRGPNYGYTF.

The rearrangement joins TRBV7-9 to TRBJ2-7; 9 bases fit TRBD2. Trimming cost V 4 bases and J 4 bases; bases outside gene matches: 5. Germline V CDR1 and CDR2: SEHNR, FQNEAQ (reference sequence). The CDR3 totals 14 residues. CDR3 in DNA: TGTGCCAGCAGCTGGGGACTAGCAGGATACGAGCAGTACTTC. This sequence encodes CASSWGLAGYEQYF.

J is TRBJ2-7 and V is TRBV5-6, with D possibly matching TRBD2 (6 bases). The germline V and J ends were trimmed by 4 bases and 3 bases, with 11 bases remaining between them. CDR3 length: 13 amino acids. CDR1 is SGHDT, CDR2 YYEEEE, per germline. CDR3 amino acids: CASSLPTSYEQYF. CDR3 coding DNA: TGTGCCAGCAGCCTGCCGACTAGCTACGAGCAGTACTTC. Supplemented by reference TRBV5-6 and TRBJ2-7, the full variable domain reads DAGVTQSPTHLIKTRGQQVTLRCSPKSGHDTVSWYQQALGQGPQFIFQYYEEEERQRGNFPDRFSGHQFPNYSSELNVNALLLGDSALYLCASSLPTSYEQYFGPGTRLTVT.

This clonotype is termed medium-sized (0.01 to 0.1%). The chain employs TRBV19 and TRBJ1-1; D uncertain. This CDR3 is 12 amino acids long. Between the trimmed V and J ends, which lost 6 bases and 8 bases, there was a span of 13 bases. Germline V CDR1 and CDR2: LNHDA, SQIVND (reference sequence). CDR3 bases: TGTGCCAGTAGCCAACTGGAGGGCGAAGCTTTCTTT. It encodes CASSQLEGEAFF.

Ten or more counts support this clonotype. This chain connects TRBV6-5 to TRBJ2-1; D gene unclear. The V end lost 2 bases, the J end lost 5 bases, and 16 bases lay between the germline ends. This CDR3 comprises 16 residues. Germline loops: CDR1 MNHEY, CDR2 SVGAGI. The CDR3 coding sequence is TGTGCCAGCAGTTACCTAAGGACCGCCGCGGACAATGAGCAGTTCTTC. It codes for CASSYLRTAADNEQFF.

This rearrangement joins TRBV20-1 to TRBJ1-5; no definite D call. V was trimmed by 0 bases and J by 6 bases, leaving 12 bases between them. Germline V lookup: CDR1 DFQATT, CDR2 SNEGSKA (reference sequence). There are 14 residues in the CDR3. The CDR3 region is CSARDPRLGQPQHF. The CDR3 DNA sequence: TGCAGTGCTAGAGATCCCCGTTTGGGTCAGCCCCAGCATTTT.

As regards this clonotype: A single base separates this from a much larger clone, so it may be a read error. The chain uses TRBV6-6 and TRBJ1-6; D is uncertain. Germline values: CDR1 MNHNY, CDR2 SVGAGI (reference sequence). This CDR3 is built from 14 residues. The ends were cut back, 2 bases at V and 6 bases at J, with 8 bases in the middle. The chain's CDR3 is CASSYKSVNSPLHF. The CDR3 DNA is TGTGCCAGCAGTTACAAGAGTGTTAATTCACCCCTCCACTTT.

The J gene is TRBJ2-7, the V gene TRBV9, with 7 nucleotides matching TRBD1. Germline loops: CDR1 SGDLS, CDR2 YYNGEE. V lost 0 bases and J lost 1; bases outside the gene matches: 4. CDR3 size: 15 residues. CDR3: CASSVAPTGSYEQYF. DNA for the CDR3: TGTGCCAGCAGCGTAGCCCCGACAGGGTCCTACGAGCAGTACTTC.

This clonotype qualifies as medium-sized (0.01 to 0.1%). Here the CDR3 DNA reads TGTGCCAGTAAGGCGGTTCTTGATAATTCACCCCTCCACTTT. Its translation: CASKAVLDNSPLHF. The rearrangement joins TRBV19 to TRBJ1-6; D unclear. V was cut by 7 bases and J by 5 bases, with 12 bases left in between. Looked up from germline, CDR1 is LNHDA and CDR2 is SQIVND (reference sequence). CDR3 length: 14 amino acids.

This clonotype is deemed medium-sized. V gene TRBV6-6 combines with J gene TRBJ1-5; the match to TRBD1 covers 7 bases. This CDR3 has 14 residues. V shed 11 bases and J 7 bases; nucleotides not matched to a gene: 14. In germline, CDR1 is MNHNY, CDR2 SVGAGI (reference sequence). The CDR3 bases are TGTGCCTGTCGGACAGGACAATTGGGCCAGCCCCAGCATTTT. This translates into CACRTGQLGQPQHF.

This clonotype was seen more than once but under ten times. CDR3 amino acids: CASSPRTGTGNTIYF. DNA for the CDR3: TGTGCCAGCTCACCACGGACAGGGACGGGGAACACCATATATTTT. This rearrangement joins TRBV18 to TRBJ1-3; 8 bases are shared with TRBD1. The CDR3 has 15 residues. Germline V lookup: CDR1 KGHSH, CDR2 LQKENI. V gave up 1 base and J gave up 7 bases; unmatched junction bases: 6.

The table lists this clonotype with a few counts. The chain couples TRBV20-1 to TRBJ1-5, with 10 bases fitting TRBD1. There are 15 residues in the CDR3. Trimming took 3 bases from V and 1 from J; bases not matched to a gene: 3. Germline CDR1 is DFQATT and CDR2 is SNEGSKA (reference sequence). The CDR3 bases are TGCAGTGCTAGCTTGGGACAGGGGAGCAATCAGCCCCAGCATTTT. Its protein product is CSASLGQGSNQPQHF.

The V call is TRBV20-1, the J call TRBJ2-3; D call uncertain. V lost 0 bases and J lost 6, with 10 bases in between. The CDR3 spans 13 residues. Germline CDR1 and CDR2: DFQATT and SNEGSKA (reference sequence). CDR3 nucleotide sequence: TGCAGTGCTAGAGATTCGAGCATTGATACGCAGTATTTT. Protein product: CSARDSSIDTQYF.

This chain uses TRBV30 with TRBJ2-1; a weak D match, TRBD2 (5 bases). Germline CDR1 and CDR2: GTSNPN and SVGIG (reference sequence). The CDR3 is made up of 14 amino acids. The ends were cut back, 0 bases at V and 9 bases at J, with 15 bases in the middle. CDR3: CAWSVLGPPAEQFF. CDR3 DNA: TGTGCCTGGAGTGTACTAGGGCCCCCGGCTGAGCAGTTCTTC.

The chain combines TRBV13 with TRBJ2-1; D is undetermined. CDR3 length: 14 amino acids. Germline assignment: CDR1 PRHDT and CDR2 FYEKMQ (reference sequence). Trimming removed 1 base from V and 3 bases from J, with 7 bases in between. CDR3 region: CASSLAGRYNEQFF. The DNA for the CDR3 is TGTGCCAGCAGCTTAGCGGGCCGCTACAATGAGCAGTTCTTC.

This clonotype occurred many times. The CDR3 DNA sequence: TGTGCCACCAGCAGAGATGGGGCCCTCTCCTACGAGCAGTACTTC. It translates to CATSRDGALSYEQYF. The genes are TRBV15 and TRBJ2-7, with D perhaps TRBD1 (5 bases). Between the trimmed V and J ends, which lost 0 bases and 0 bases, there was a span of 9 bases. The length of the CDR3 is 15 residues. CDR1 is LNHNV, CDR2 YYDKDF, per germline (reference sequence).

This clonotype was picked up a small number of times. The chain employs TRBV30 and TRBJ1-4; D remains ambiguous. CDR3 length equals 14 residues. Germline V lookup: CDR1 GTSNPN, CDR2 SVGIG (reference sequence). V was shortened by 5 bases and J by 0 bases, with 10 bases between the two germline ends. The CDR3 loop reads CAWSDFTTNEKLFF. In DNA, the CDR3 is TGTGCCTGGTCGGACTTTACAACTAATGAAAAACTGTTTTTT. The full variable domain, rest sourced from reference TRBV30 and TRBJ1-4, is SQTIHQWPATLVQPVGSPLSLECTVEGTSNPNLYWYRQAAGRGLQLLFYSVGIGQISSEVPQNLSASRPQDRQFILSSKKLLLSDSGFYLCAWSDFTTNEKLFFGSGTQLSVL.

Within the sample, this clonotype is medium-sized (0.01 to 0.1%). The chain joins TRBV6-2 or TRBV6-3 to TRBJ1-1; unclear D gene. CDR1 is MNHEY, CDR2 SVGEGT, per germline. The CDR3 sequence is 16 residues long. V gave up 6 bases and J gave up 0 bases, with 17 bases separating them. The CDR3 DNA is TGTGCCAGCAGCTCCCATGGGCAGACCATGAACACTGAAGCTTTCTTT. As protein: CASSSHGQTMNTEAFF.

This clonotype has only a few counts. The CDR3 is CASSAGRLMNTEAFF. CDR3 nucleotides: TGTGCCAGCAGCGCGGGGCGCCTCATGAACACTGAAGCTTTCTTT. The chain joins TRBV6-1 to TRBJ1-1; D might be TRBD1 (5 bases). V dropped 6 bases and J dropped 0 bases, with 14 bases sitting between them. CDR3 length: 15 residues. Germline CDR1 is MNHNS and CDR2 is SASEGT.

Within the sample, this clonotype is medium-sized. V and J are TRBV19 and TRBJ1-2; the D gene is possibly TRBD1 (6 bases). CDR3 length: 13 amino acids. V lost 7 bases, J lost 8 bases, and 17 bases lay in between. From germline, CDR1 is LNHDA and CDR2 SQIVND (reference sequence). CDR3 in amino acids: CASTAGTPGGYTF. The CDR3 bases are TGTGCCAGTACCGCCGGGACACCGGGCGGCTACACCTTC.

This clonotype is medium-sized by share. The chain carries TRBV6-1 and TRBJ1-2, with TRBD1 identical over 7 bases. The CDR3 totals 10 residues. The germline V gene encodes CDR1 MNHNS and CDR2 SASEGT. V lost 10 bases, J lost 13 bases, and 9 bases stayed unmatched. The CDR3 sequence is CATRTGVSTF. DNA for the CDR3: TGTGCCACCAGGACAGGCGTTAGCACCTTC.

This clonotype is termed medium-sized. The rearrangement uses TRBV18 and TRBJ2-1, with 7 positions matching TRBD1. J gave up 5 bases and V 3 bases, and 13 bases lay outside the gene matches. Germline V gene sequence: CDR1 KGHSH, CDR2 LQKENI. This CDR3 has 17 amino acids. The DNA for the CDR3 is TGTGCCAGCTCACCCCTCTCTGGACAGGCCAAAGACAATGAGCAGTTCTTC. Protein: CASSPLSGQAKDNEQFF. Together with reference TRBV18 and TRBJ2-1, the CDR3 gives the full variable domain: NAGVMQNPRHLVRRRGQEARLRCSPMKGHSHVYWYRQLPEEGLKFMVYLQKENIIDESGMPKERFSAEFPKEGPSILRIQQVVRGDSAAYFCASSPLSGQAKDNEQFFGPGTRLTVL.

The V call is TRBV7-9, the J call TRBJ2-1; 9 positions agree with TRBD2. Germline V gene lookup returns CDR1 SEHNR and CDR2 FQNEAQ (reference sequence). This CDR3 comprises 16 residues. The V segment lost 5 bases and the J segment 5 bases; nucleotides outside the gene matches: 10. The CDR3 DNA reads as TGTGCCAGCAGCACAAGAAGCGGGAGGCCAGACAATGAGCAGTTCTTC. Amino acid sequence: CASSTRSGRPDNEQFF.

This clonotype has only a few counts. The chain combines TRBV12-3 or TRBV12-4 with TRBJ2-7; 9 nucleotides match TRBD2. Unmatched junction bases numbered 10, after V lost 3 bases and J lost 4 bases. The CDR3 loop spans 16 amino acids. This chain's CDR3 is CASSFSLAGSAYEQYF. CDR3 in DNA: TGTGCCAGCAGTTTTAGTCTAGCGGGGTCAGCATACGAGCAGTACTTC.

This clonotype is deemed medium-sized (0.01 to 0.1%). The chain employs TRBV29-1 and TRBJ2-3; possibly TRBD1 or TRBD2 for D (5 bases each). The ends were cut back, 6 bases at V and 11 bases at J, with 18 bases in the middle. The germline CDR1 and CDR2 sequences are SQVTM and ANQGSEA. CDR3 size: 12 residues. The CDR3 region is CSVLFMRGVQYF. The CDR3, as DNA: TGCAGCGTCCTGTTTATGAGGGGCGTGCAGTATTTT.

V and J are TRBV5-4 and TRBJ1-4; TRBD1 aligns across 7 bases. Germline CDR1 and CDR2: SGHNT and YYREEE (reference sequence). The CDR3 consists of 14 residues. Germline trimming cut 4 bases from V and 7 bases from J; bases unmatched to any gene: 7. The CDR3, as DNA: TGTGCCAGCAGCGAAGGAGGGACAGCTGAAAAACTGTTTTTT. Translating gives CASSEGGTAEKLFF.

This clonotype was observed a few times. J is TRBJ2-2 and V is TRBV7-2, with D unclear. V was cut by 1 base and J by 1 base, with 7 bases left in between. The CDR3 loop spans 15 amino acids. The germline V gene encodes CDR1 SGHTA and CDR2 FQGNSA. The CDR3 region is CASSLGFWNTGELFF. The CDR3 DNA is TGTGCCAGCAGCTTAGGATTTTGGAACACCGGGGAGCTGTTTTTT. Full variable domain (outside the CDR3, taken from reference TRBV7-2 and TRBJ2-2): GAGVSQSPSNKVTEKGKDVELRCDPISGHTALYWYRQSLGQGLEFLIYFQGNSAPDKSGLPSDRFSAERTGGSVSTLTIQRTQQEDSAVYLCASSLGFWNTGELFFGEGSRLTVL.

By sample share, this clonotype is medium-sized (0.01 to 0.1%). The J gene is TRBJ1-4, the V gene TRBV28; D is possibly TRBD1 (6 bases). The germline V and J ends were trimmed by 7 bases and 0 bases, with 12 bases remaining between them. Looked up from germline, CDR1 is MDHEN and CDR2 is SYDVKM. The CDR3 length is 15 residues. The CDR3 bases are TGTGCCAGCAAACTAGGGGGTGCAACTAATGAAAAACTGTTTTTT. It encodes CASKLGGATNEKLFF.

This clonotype was seen only a few times. The V and J genes are TRBV5-6 and TRBJ1-4; 7 bases map to TRBD1. Trimming cost V 2 bases and J 6 bases; bases outside gene matches: 4. Germline V gives CDR1 SGHDT, CDR2 YYEEEE. This CDR3 has 14 residues. In DNA form, the CDR3 reads TGTGCCAGCAGCTTCAGGGGGGGGTATGAAAAACTGTTTTTT. Translating it yields CASSFRGGYEKLFF.